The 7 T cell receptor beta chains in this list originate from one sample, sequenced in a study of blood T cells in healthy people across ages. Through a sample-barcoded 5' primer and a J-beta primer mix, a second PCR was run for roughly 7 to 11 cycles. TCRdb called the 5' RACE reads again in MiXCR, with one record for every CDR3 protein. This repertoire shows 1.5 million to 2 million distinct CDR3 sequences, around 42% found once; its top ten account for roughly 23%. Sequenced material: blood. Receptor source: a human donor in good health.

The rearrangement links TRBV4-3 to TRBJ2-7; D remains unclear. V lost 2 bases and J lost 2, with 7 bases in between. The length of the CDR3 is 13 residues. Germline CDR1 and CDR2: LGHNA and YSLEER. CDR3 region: CASSQSVAYEQYF. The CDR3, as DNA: TGCGCCAGCAGCCAATCGGTAGCCTACGAGCAGTACTTC.

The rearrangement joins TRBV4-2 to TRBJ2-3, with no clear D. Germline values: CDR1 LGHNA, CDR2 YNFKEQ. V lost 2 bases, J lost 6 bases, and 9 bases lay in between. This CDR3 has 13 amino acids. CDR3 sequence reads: CASSQTTWDTQYF. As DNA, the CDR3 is TGTGCCAGCAGCCAAACTACGTGGGATACGCAGTATTTT.

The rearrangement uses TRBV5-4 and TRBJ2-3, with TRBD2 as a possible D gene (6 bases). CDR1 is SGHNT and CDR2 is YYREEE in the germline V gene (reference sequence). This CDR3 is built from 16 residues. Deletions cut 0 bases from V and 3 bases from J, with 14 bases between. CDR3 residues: CASSLVGGEWTDTQYF. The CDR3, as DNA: TGTGCCAGCAGCTTGGTGGGCGGGGAATGGACAGATACGCAGTATTTT.

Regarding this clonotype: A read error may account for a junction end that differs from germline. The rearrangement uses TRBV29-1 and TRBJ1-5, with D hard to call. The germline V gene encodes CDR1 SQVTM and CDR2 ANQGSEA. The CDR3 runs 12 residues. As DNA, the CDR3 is TGCAGCGTGAGGGAATTAAATCTGCCCCAGCATTTT. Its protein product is CSVRELNLPQHF.

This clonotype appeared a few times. The CDR3 nucleotides are TGTGCCAGCAGCTTAAGGCTAGCGGGGTCCGAGCAGTACTTC. This translates into CASSLRLAGSEQYF. The chain joins TRBV7-2 to TRBJ2-4; TRBD2 matches 9 bases. Matching the DNA end better, TRBJ2-7 makes the J call doubtful. Germline CDR1 is SGHTA and CDR2 is FQGNSA. The CDR3 runs 14 residues.

CDR3 in amino acids: CASGQDWYSTGELFF. CDR3 DNA sequence: TGTGCCAGCGGACAGGATTGGTACTCCACCGGGGAGCTGTTTTTT. The chain links TRBV12-3 or TRBV12-4 to TRBJ2-2; 7 nucleotides agree with TRBD1. The CDR3 consists of 15 residues. Trimming took 8 bases from V and 4 from J; bases not matched to a gene: 10.

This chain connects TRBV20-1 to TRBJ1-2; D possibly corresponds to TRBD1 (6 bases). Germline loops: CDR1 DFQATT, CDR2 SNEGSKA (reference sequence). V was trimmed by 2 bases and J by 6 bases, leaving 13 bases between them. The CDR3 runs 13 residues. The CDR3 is CSARRWTEDGYTF. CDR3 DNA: TGCAGTGCTAGAAGATGGACAGAGGATGGCTACACCTTC.